Presented here are 23 T cell receptor beta chains from one specimen sequenced in a study of brain T cells in children with intractable seizures. Time point described: blood from clinic visit 5 months post-surgery; TSC patient then seizure free. TCRdb's copy holds only in-frame clones and misses some; the assay was immunoSEQ multiplex PCR. The sample holds about 340,000 clones, 93% seen once. Sample: peripheral blood, taken 4 to 5 months after surgery. The origin of the receptors is a boy in the first two years of life with tuberous sclerosis and intractable seizures.

The chain joins TRBV3-1 (or the pseudogene TRBV3-2) to TRBJ2-7; unclear D gene. The ends were cut back, 0 bases at V and 3 bases at J, with 3 bases in the middle. Germline V gives CDR1 LGHDT, CDR2 YNNKEL (reference sequence). The CDR3 is 12 residues long. CDR3 residues: CASSQDLYEQYF. The CDR3 DNA reads TGTGCCAGCAGCCAAGATCTCTACGAGCAGTACTTC.

The chain carries TRBV6-5 and TRBJ2-3; D possibly matches TRBD1 or TRBD2 (5 bases each). Looked up from germline, CDR1 is MNHEY and CDR2 is SVGAGI. The CDR3 is 15 amino acids. Trimming stripped 4 bases from V and 5 bases from J, with 16 bases between. CDR3 nucleotide sequence: TGTGCCAGCAGTTTGAGAGGCCCGAGGGGAGATACGCAGTATTTT. It encodes CASSLRGPRGDTQYF.

The V and J genes are TRBV7-7 and TRBJ1-4; maybe TRBD1 (5 bases). Germline CDR1 SSHAT, CDR2 FNYEAQ (reference sequence). This CDR3 comprises 14 residues. This CDR3 reads CASGSGYPNEKLFF. The CDR3 DNA sequence: TGTGCTAGCGGCTCAGGGTATCCTAATGAAAAACTGTTTTTT.

The V call is TRBV14, the J call TRBJ1-6; D not certain. The CDR3 is made up of 13 amino acids. The germline CDR1 and CDR2 sequences are SGHDN and FVKESK. The V end lost 0 bases, the J end lost 9 bases, and 6 bases lay between the germline ends. Written as DNA, the CDR3 is TGTGCCAGCAGCCAAGATGTGGCTTCACCCCTCCACTTT. It is translated as CASSQDVASPLHF. The entire variable domain, with the rest obtained from reference TRBV14 and TRBJ1-6, is as follows: EAGVTQFPSHSVIEKGQTVTLRCDPISGHDNLYWYRRVMGKEIKFLLHFVKESKQDESGMPNNRFLAERTGGTYSTLKVQPAELEDSGVYFCASSQDVASPLHFGNGTRLTVT.

Turning to this clone: The identical CDR3 is also encoded by other nucleotide sequences in the sample. CDR3 nucleotides: TGTGCCAGCAGGTTAGCGGGAGGCTCCTACAATGAGCAGTTCTTC. Residues: CASRLAGGSYNEQFF. J is TRBJ2-1 and V is TRBV2; 10 nucleotides match TRBD2. V shed 6 bases, J shed 0 bases, and the junction held 2 bases outside the gene matches. Germline-derived CDR1 and CDR2 are SNHLY and FYNNEI. The CDR3 length is 15 residues. Combining the CDR3 with reference TRBV2 and TRBJ2-1 gives the whole variable domain EPEVTQTPSHQVTQMGQEVILRCVPISNHLYFYWYRQILGQKVEFLVSFYNNEISEKSEIFDDQFSVERPDGSNFTLKIRSTKLEDSAMYFCASRLAGGSYNEQFFGPGTRLTVL.

This sequence joins TRBV6-5 and TRBJ2-5; weak D call: TRBD1 (5 bases). With 0 bases removed from V and 5 bases from J, the gap between germline ends came to 10 bases. The V gene's germline CDR1 is MNHEY and CDR2 SVGAGI. CDR3 length equals 14 residues. Here the CDR3 DNA reads TGTGCCAGCAGTTACTCGGGGCCGGCGGAGACCCAGTACTTC. This sequence encodes CASSYSGPAETQYF.

The chain carries TRBV6-6 and TRBJ1-5, with 7 bases lining up with TRBD1. Germline CDR1 MNHNY, CDR2 SVGAGI (reference sequence). The CDR3 contains 18 residues. Losses at the gene ends were 5 bases for V and 5 bases for J; bases not matched to a gene: 18. CDR3: CASSHRDSARGRYQPQHF. DNA of the CDR3: TGTGCCAGCAGTCACCGGGACAGTGCCCGCGGCCGCTATCAGCCCCAGCATTTT.

The J gene is TRBJ2-4, the V gene TRBV5-1; TRBD1 aligns across 7 bases. This CDR3 is built from 14 residues. CDR1 and CDR2 from the germline V gene are SGHRS and YFSETQ. V shed 2 bases, J shed 5 bases, and the junction held 4 bases outside the gene matches. CDR3 coding DNA: TGCGCCAGCAGCTTTGGCCAGGGGGAAAACATTCAGTACTTC. Translated: CASSFGQGENIQYF. Using reference TRBV5-1 and TRBJ2-4 for the parts outside the CDR3, the full variable domain is KAGVTQTPRYLIKTRGQQVTLSCSPISGHRSVSWYQQTPGQGLQFLFEYFSETQRNKGNFPGRFSGRQFSNSRSEMNVSTLELGDSALYLCASSFGQGENIQYFGAGTRLSVL.

V is TRBV7-2 and J is TRBJ2-7, with 11 bases matching TRBD2. V lost 4 bases and J lost 7; bases outside the gene matches: 6. Germline V lookup: CDR1 SGHTA, CDR2 FQGNSA. The CDR3 has 14 amino acids. CDR3 in amino acids: CASSSRLAGQEQYF. The DNA of the CDR3 is TGTGCCAGCAGCTCCCGACTAGCGGGGCAAGAGCAGTACTTC.

The J gene is TRBJ2-2, the V gene TRBV5-6; unclear D gene. The V gene lost 0 bases and the J gene lost 7 bases, with 7 bases spanning the gap. The germline V gene encodes CDR1 SGHDT and CDR2 YYEEEE. CDR3 length: 13 amino acids. CDR3 protein: CASSLGWGGELFF. The CDR3, as DNA: TGTGCCAGCAGCTTGGGCTGGGGCGGGGAGCTGTTTTTT.

The J gene is TRBJ2-7, the V gene TRBV19; D gene uncertain. The CDR3 has 13 amino acids. Trimming pared 5 bases from V and 2 bases from J, leaving 10 bases between. Germline lookup yields CDR1 LNHDA and CDR2 SQIVND (reference sequence). Here the CDR3 DNA reads TGTGCCAGTAGTGTCTCAGATCCCTACGAGCAGTACTTC. Translating it yields CASSVSDPYEQYF.

The chain combines TRBV7-2 with TRBJ2-7; no clear D gene. The ends were cut back, 7 bases at V and 1 base at J, with 11 bases in the middle. The CDR3 sequence is 13 residues long. Germline V gene sequence: CDR1 SGHTA, CDR2 FQGNSA. CDR3 residues: CASTSFSSYEQYF. The CDR3 DNA reads TGTGCCAGCACTTCTTTTTCGTCCTACGAGCAGTACTTC.

The chain has TRBV11-3 and TRBJ2-1, with TRBD2 as a possible D gene (5 bases). CDR1 SGHNT and CDR2 YENEEA come from the germline V gene. The length of the CDR3 is 17 residues. Trimming removed 2 bases at V and 4 bases at J, with 18 bases between. The CDR3 spells CASSLYLAGGKYNEQFF. In DNA, the CDR3 is TGTGCCAGCAGCTTATATCTGGCGGGCGGAAAGTACAATGAGCAGTTCTTC.

This clone was seen only once. The chain carries TRBV13 and TRBJ2-7, with 11 bases fitting TRBD2. CDR3 length: 18 residues. With V trimmed by 1 base and J by 0 bases, 8 bases remained unmatched. CDR1 PRHDT and CDR2 FYEKMQ come from the germline V gene (reference sequence). The CDR3 DNA reads as TGTGCCAGCAGCTTAGCGGCTAGCGGGAGGCTCACCTCCTACGAGCAGTACTTC. Translating gives CASSLAASGRLTSYEQYF.

CDR3 DNA sequence: TGTGCCAGCAGCTTGGATCCCTACACCTCCTACAATGAGCAGTTCTTC. Translating it yields CASSLDPYTSYNEQFF. This chain joins TRBV5-4 and TRBJ2-1; D is uncertain. The CDR3 sequence is 16 residues long. V was cut by 0 bases and J by 0 bases, with 10 bases left in between. From germline, CDR1 is SGHNT and CDR2 YYREEE (reference sequence). Based on the CDR3 plus reference TRBV5-4 and TRBJ2-1, the full variable domain is ETGVTQSPTHLIKTRGQQVTLRCSSQSGHNTVSWYQQALGQGPQFIFQYYREEENGRGNFPPRFSGLQFPNYSSELNVNALELDDSALYLCASSLDPYTSYNEQFFGPGTRLTVL.

J is TRBJ1-6 and V is TRBV30; possible D gene TRBD1, 6 bases. The CDR3 is made up of 14 amino acids. V lost 0 bases to trimming and J lost 12 bases, with 15 bases between them. Germline V gene sequence: CDR1 GTSNPN, CDR2 SVGIG (reference sequence). CDR3 in DNA: TGTGCCTGGAGTGTCTCTTTAACCAGGGGACCCCTCCACTTT. Encoded protein: CAWSVSLTRGPLHF.

The V gene is TRBV13, the J gene TRBJ2-1; weak D call: TRBD2 (6 bases). The V gene lost 0 bases and the J gene lost 7 bases, with 13 bases spanning the gap. Germline V gives CDR1 PRHDT, CDR2 FYEKMQ (reference sequence). The CDR3 consists of 15 residues. CDR3 DNA: TGTGCCAGCAGCTTAGGGGGAGGCCCAGCGAATGAGCAGTTCTTC. It specifies CASSLGGGPANEQFF.

The chain uses TRBV6-6 and TRBJ2-1, with TRBD2 matching 13 bases. The CDR3 length is 17 residues. Trimming cost V 6 bases and J 10 bases; bases outside gene matches: 15. The V gene's germline CDR1 is MNHNY and CDR2 SVGAGI (reference sequence). The CDR3 spells CASSRALAGGPVREQFF. DNA of the CDR3: TGTGCCAGCAGCCGAGCACTAGCGGGAGGGCCCGTTAGGGAGCAGTTCTTC.

The CDR3 coding sequence is TGTGCCAGTAGTTTCCGGTGGGGAATTAGGACGCAGTACTTC. Translating it yields CASSFRWGIRTQYF. The chain links TRBV19 to TRBJ2-7; D uncertain. This CDR3 comprises 14 residues. V lost 5 bases to trimming and J lost 9 bases, with 20 bases between them. Looked up from germline, CDR1 is LNHDA and CDR2 is SQIVND (reference sequence).

To note about this clone: Germline and junction disagree at one end, which may indicate a read error. The rearrangement joins TRBV7-2 to TRBJ2-2; D ambiguous. Germline V CDR1 and CDR2: SGHTA, FQGNSA. CDR3 length: 14 amino acids. CDR3 protein: CASSLMQNAGELFF. DNA of the CDR3: TGTGCCAGCAGCTTAATGCAGAACGCCGGGGAGCTGTTTTTT.

V and J are TRBV30 and TRBJ1-2; no firm D call. Trimming cost V 2 bases and J 5 bases, with 12 bases left between them. Germline CDR1 reads GTSNPN; CDR2 reads SVGIG (reference sequence). This CDR3 spans 13 amino acids. CDR3 in amino acids: CAWSYGEEYGYTF. CDR3 nucleotide sequence: TGTGCCTGGAGTTATGGGGAGGAATATGGCTACACCTTC.

On this clone: Other DNA sequences in this sample translate to the same CDR3. The rearrangement joins TRBV12-3 or TRBV12-4 to TRBJ1-1; D remains ambiguous. This CDR3 comprises 12 residues. V was trimmed by 3 bases and J by 4 bases, leaving 6 bases between them. The CDR3 nucleotides read TGTGCCAGCAGTTTCGGCAGCACTGAAGCTTTCTTT. As protein: CASSFGSTEAFF.

V and J are TRBV11-1 and TRBJ2-5; TRBD1 might be the D (6 bases). Germline values: CDR1 SGHAT, CDR2 FQDESV (reference sequence). This CDR3 is 15 amino acids long. V was pared by 0 bases and J by 2 bases, with 10 bases between. The CDR3 is CASSLAGTSQETQYF. For the CDR3, the DNA is TGTGCCAGCAGCTTAGCGGGGACAAGTCAAGAGACCCAGTACTTC. The full variable domain, rest sourced from reference TRBV11-1 and TRBJ2-5, is EAEVAQSPRYKITEKSQAVAFWCDPISGHATLYWYRQILGQGPELLVQFQDESVVDDSQLPKDRFSAERLKGVDSTLKIQPAELGDSAMYLCASSLAGTSQETQYFGPGTRLLVL.